This is a list of T cell receptor beta chains from one sample in a study of shared clonotypes between healthy human individuals. Libraries were prepared by immunoSEQ multiplex PCR; TCRdb keeps only in-frame clonotypes and omits some of them. Altogether over 2 million clones are present, over 85% being singletons, with the ten largest covering around 1.1%. Sequencing input: naive CD8+ T cells sorted from blood. These receptor sequences come from a man younger than 35 in good health. CDR3s include the opening cysteine and the closing phenylalanine or tryptophan. Fields, in order: clone size, J gene, D gene, V gene, CDR3 DNA, CDR3 protein. The D gene is left open where the match is weak. Some rows mark clone size as missing; the rest say once, few, many or name a class of expanded clone.

size: .
J: TRBJ1-6
D: TRBD1
V: TRBV30
DNA: TGTGCAAGGGACAGACACAATTCACCCCTCCACTTT
CDR3: CARDRHNSPLHF

size: .
J: TRBJ2-5
D: .
V: TRBV4-1
DNA: TGCGCCAGCAGCACAGACGTCCGGGAGCAAGAGACCCAGTACTTC
CDR3: CASSTDVREQETQYF

size: .
J: TRBJ2-3
D: TRBD2
V: TRBV13
DNA: TGTGCCAGCAGCTCCTCTAGCGGACGAAGCACAGATACGCAGTATTTT
CDR3: CASSSSSGRSTDTQYF

size: .
J: TRBJ1-5
D: .
V: TRBV28
DNA: TGTGCCAGCAGTCTTGCAGGTTACAATCAGCCCCAGCATTTT
CDR3: CASSLAGYNQPQHF

size: .
J: TRBJ1-2
D: .
V: TRBV5-6
DNA: TGTGCCAGCAGCTCTAGGGATAACTATGGCTACACCTTC
CDR3: CASSSRDNYGYTF

size: .
J: TRBJ1-2
D: .
V: TRBV30
DNA: TGTGCCTGGAGTGTAAGGGGTGGCTACACCTTC
CDR3: CAWSVRGGYTF

size: .
J: TRBJ2-7
D: TRBD1
V: TRBV30
DNA: TGTGCCTGGAGTGTACGGGACAGGCATACCTACGAGCAGTACTTC
CDR3: CAWSVRDRHTYEQYF

size: .
J: TRBJ2-3
D: .
V: TRBV29-1
DNA: TGCAGCGTTGGGCAGGGGAGTGTGGATACGCAGTATTTT
CDR3: CSVGQGSVDTQYF

size: once
J: TRBJ2-5
D: .
V: TRBV6-5
DNA: TGTGCCAGCAGTTCCGGTTTCGGGACCCAGTACTTC
CDR3: CASSSGFGTQYF

size: once
J: TRBJ1-2
D: .
V: TRBV30
DNA: TGTGCCTGGAGCGGAACAGGGTTGCACTATGGCTACACCTTC
CDR3: CAWSGTGLHYGYTF

size: .
J: TRBJ2-1
D: .
V: TRBV6-6
DNA: TGTGCCAGCAGTTACTCCCCGAACAATGAGCAGTTCTTC
CDR3: CASSYSPNNEQFF

size: .
J: TRBJ2-1
D: .
V: TRBV29-1
DNA: TGCAGCGTTGAAGAGGCTCGAGGACAGTTTTTGAATGAGCAGTTCTTC
CDR3: CSVEEARGQFLNEQFF

size: once
J: TRBJ1-1
D: .
V: TRBV27
DNA: TGTGCCAGCAGTCCCCTCCTCCAGATGAACACTGAAGCTTTCTTT
CDR3: CASSPLLQMNTEAFF

size: .
J: TRBJ2-7
D: .
V: TRBV7-8
DNA: TGTGCCAGCAGCTTAATAGACGACTCCTACGAGCAGTACTTC
CDR3: CASSLIDDSYEQYF

size: once
J: TRBJ2-2
D: TRBD2
V: TRBV9
DNA: TGTGCCAGCAGCGTCTCAGCGGGGGGGTTGAACACCGGGGAGCTGTTTTTT
CDR3: CASSVSAGGLNTGELFF

size: .
J: TRBJ2-3
D: TRBD1
V: TRBV27
DNA: TGTGCCAGCAGTTTATCTGGACTGGACAGGGAGGCAGATACGCAGTATTTT
CDR3: CASSLSGLDREADTQYF

size: .
J: TRBJ2-2
D: TRBD1
V: TRBV6-5
DNA: TGTGCCAGCAGTTACGACCGGGACAGTAGCGGGGAGCTGTTTTTT
CDR3: CASSYDRDSSGELFF

size: .
J: TRBJ1-1
D: .
V: TRBV11-2
DNA: TGTGCCAGCAGCTTAGAGGCAGGGACCACTGAAGCTTTCTTT
CDR3: CASSLEAGTTEAFF

size: once
J: TRBJ2-7
D: .
V: TRBV5-1
DNA: TGCGCCAGCAGCTTGGCCTCAGGGGTCGAGCAGTACTTC
CDR3: CASSLASGVEQYF

size: .
J: TRBJ1-6
D: TRBD1
V: TRBV27
DNA: TGTGCCAGCAGTCCCTCAGGGGGGGAACTTCACACACTTAGCTTCCACTTT
CDR3: CASSPSGGELHTLSFHF

size: .
J: TRBJ2-1
D: .
V: TRBV5-1
DNA: TGCGCCAGCAGTCAGGGGGAGGGATACAATGAGCAGTTCTTC
CDR3: CASSQGEGYNEQFF

size: .
J: TRBJ2-3
D: .
V: TRBV4-3
DNA: TGCGCCAGCAGCCAAGATCGGCAGGGGTCTGGTGATACGCAGTATTTT
CDR3: CASSQDRQGSGDTQYF